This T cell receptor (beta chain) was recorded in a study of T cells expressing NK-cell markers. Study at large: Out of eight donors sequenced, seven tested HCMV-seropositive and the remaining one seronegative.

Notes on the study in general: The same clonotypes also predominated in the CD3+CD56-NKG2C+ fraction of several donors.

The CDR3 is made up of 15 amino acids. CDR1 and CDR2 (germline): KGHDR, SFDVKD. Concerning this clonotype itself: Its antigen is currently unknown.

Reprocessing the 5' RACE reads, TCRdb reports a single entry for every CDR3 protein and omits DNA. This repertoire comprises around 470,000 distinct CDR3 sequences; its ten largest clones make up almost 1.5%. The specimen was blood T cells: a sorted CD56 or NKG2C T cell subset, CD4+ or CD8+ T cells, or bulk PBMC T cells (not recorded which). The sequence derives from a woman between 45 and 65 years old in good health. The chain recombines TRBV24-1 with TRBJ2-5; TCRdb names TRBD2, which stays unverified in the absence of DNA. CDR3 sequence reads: CATSDVGSRPETQYF.